This is a list of T cell receptor beta chains from one sample in a study of T-cell memory formation after mild COVID-19. Via MiXCR, TCRdb re-called the 5' RACE reads, giving one row per CDR3 protein. The sample lists under 650,000 distinct CDR3 sequences; approximately 18% were seen once. Sequencing was done on a sample of PBMCs or a T cell subset sorted from them (not recorded which). Every receptor here comes from an adult woman who had mild COVID-19 (a few samples of this study predate the infection). Cell type and time point are not known. CDR3s include the opening cysteine and the closing phenylalanine or tryptophan. The order of the fields is J gene, V gene, CDR3 protein.

TRBJ1-1,TRBV6-2/TRBV6-3,CASSLSGPGGTEAFF
TRBJ1-1,TRBV29-1,CSVRDRGTEAFF
TRBJ2-7,TRBV5-6,CASSGAAAGDSYEQYF
TRBJ2-2,TRBV7-9,CASSWGTGELFF
TRBJ2-1,TRBV9,CASRGDGFYNEQFF
TRBJ2-7,TRBV24-1,CATSDPTKAYEQYF
TRBJ2-7,TRBV5-1,CASSLEPRADFPLQYF
TRBJ1-1,TRBV27,CASREVRGTTEAFF
TRBJ1-2,TRBV4-1,CASSREDRGLYGYTF
TRBJ1-4,TRBV6-6,CASSGSRPEEKLFF
TRBJ2-5,TRBV12-5,CASGRQGTETQYF
TRBJ2-3,TRBV9,CASSDDQVGGDTQYF
TRBJ1-5,TRBV12-3/TRBV12-4,CASSWGQPLDQPQHF
TRBJ2-3,TRBV2,CASSESGGGTDTQYF
TRBJ2-1,TRBV2,CASSEEGTVTNEQFF
TRBJ1-6,TRBV18,CASSPSLGSSPLHF
TRBJ1-1,TRBV5-4,CASRNSGGDTEAFF
TRBJ1-4,TRBV30,CAWSVKDRVRDEKLFF
TRBJ2-5,TRBV5-1,CASSLWRGRETQYF
TRBJ2-5,TRBV29-1,CSVGGGGPETQYF
TRBJ1-5,TRBV18,CASSPTTGIVLPQHF
TRBJ1-1,TRBV10-2,CASSVQGGNTEAFF
TRBJ1-2,TRBV5-5,CASSSRNRVQNGYTF
TRBJ1-5,TRBV6-1,CASSYSTGFNQPQHF